This T cell receptor (beta chain) appears in the sequencing data of a study of T cells in localized non-small cell lung cancer. Study conclusions and caveats: Uninvolved adjacent lung showed peak T cell clonality, exceeding tumor. Sequencing involved a lone tumor region, leaving heterogeneity possible.

Repertoires were generated with immunoSEQ multiplex PCR, while TCRdb's copy carries only in-frame clones and drops some. The sample yields about 20,000 clones, about nine tenths seen once. A word on this clone: Its antigen is undetermined.

The sequencing here drew on peripheral blood, taken before any cancer treatment. The TCR originated in a man between 40 and 75 years old with stage I lung adenocarcinoma.

The CDR3 loop reads CATSTRTHRGTETQYF. CDR3 bases: TGTGCCACCAGCACACGGACTCACAGGGGGACAGAGACCCAGTACTTC. V gene TRBV15 combines with J gene TRBJ2-5; 8 bases match TRBD1. Germline CDR1 and CDR2: LNHNV and YYDKDF (reference sequence). This CDR3 spans 16 amino acids. Trimming at V came to 4 bases and at J to 4 bases, leaving 11 bases not matched to a gene.